This T cell receptor beta chain was found in a study of cytomegalovirus exposure and HLA in healthy donors. With regard to this clone: The antigen is undetermined.

Study results and caveats: A later analysis by the authors found several of the most significant clusters apparently linked to common viral pathogens. A reported reduction in N-insertions relative to the approximately 670-donor mean was seen in an Asian-associated ancestry cluster in a later analysis.

60 Vbeta and 13 Jbeta primers were used in PCR. The data were produced by immunoSEQ multiplex PCR, yet TCRdb's version contains in-frame clones alone and is incomplete. Of fewer than 150,000 clones listed, about four fifths are singletons. CDR3 length: 14 amino acids. V gave up 6 bases and J gave up 2 bases, with 13 bases separating them. CDR1 is MNHNS, CDR2 SASEGT, per germline. The chain recombines TRBV6-1 with TRBJ1-1; the D gene is possibly TRBD1 (5 bases). Material for sequencing was PBMCs. This clonotype was obtained from a man aged 30-40 years in good health and CMV-seronegative. The CDR3: CASRAGPYNTEAFF. CDR3 coding DNA: TGTGCCAGCAGAGCGGGACCTTATAACACTGAAGCTTTCTTT.